This TCR beta chain was documented in a study of OX40 agonist ivuxolimab in advanced cancers. Looking at the study overall: Head and neck, renal cell, melanoma or hepatocellular carcinoma were the cancers that dose-escalation patients had.

A remark on this clone: The target antigen is unknown.

Sequencing used immunoSEQ multiplex PCR; TCRdb keeps in-frame clones, though not all of them. The sample includes about 38,000 clones, over 80% of them seen just once. General observations from the study: Low normalized T-cell clonal expansion was also seen in some nonresponders. CD4+ and CD8+ T cells in blood underwent clonal expansion by week 6 at 0.1 to 3.0 mg/kg.

Autoimmune disease history or systemic immunosuppression barred patients. The sample consisted of CD4+ or CD8+ T cells sorted from blood, taken in a trial of the OX40 agonist ivuxolimab. This clonotype was sampled from an adult with an advanced solid tumor such as melanoma, head and neck, liver or kidney cancer.

CDR3 in amino acids: CASSLDSHGYTF. Here the CDR3 DNA reads TGTGCCAGCAGCTTGGACAGCCATGGCTACACCTTC. V and J are TRBV5-6 and TRBJ1-2, with D unclear. CDR3 length: 12 amino acids. Trimming stripped 0 bases from V and 6 bases from J, with 6 bases between. Germline assignment: CDR1 SGHDT and CDR2 YYEEEE.